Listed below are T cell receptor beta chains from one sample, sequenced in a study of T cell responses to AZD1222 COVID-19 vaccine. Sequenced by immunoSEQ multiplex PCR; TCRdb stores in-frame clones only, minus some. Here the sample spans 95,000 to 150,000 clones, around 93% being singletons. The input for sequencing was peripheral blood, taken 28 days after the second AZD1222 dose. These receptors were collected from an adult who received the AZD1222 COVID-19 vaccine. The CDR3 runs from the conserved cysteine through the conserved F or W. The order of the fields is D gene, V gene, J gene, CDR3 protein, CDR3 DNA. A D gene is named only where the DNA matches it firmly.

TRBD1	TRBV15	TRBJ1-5	CATSRSGQGSNQPQHF	TGTGCCACCAGCAGATCGGGACAGGGTTCCAATCAGCCCCAGCATTTT
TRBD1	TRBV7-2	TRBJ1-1	CASSYRGRLGAEAFF	TGTGCCAGCAGCTACAGGGGCAGGTTAGGCGCTGAAGCTTTCTTT
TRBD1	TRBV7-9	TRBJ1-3	CASSPWDRNSGNTIYF	TGTGCCAGCAGCCCCTGGGACAGGAACTCTGGAAACACCATATATTTT
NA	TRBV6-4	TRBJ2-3	CASSVGATRTDTQYF	TGTGCCAGCAGTGTCGGGGCAACTAGAACAGATACGCAGTATTTT
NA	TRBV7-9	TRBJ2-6	CASSLPEGPFGANVLTF	TGTGCCAGCAGCTTACCGGAGGGCCCCTTTGGGGCCAACGTCCTGACTTTC
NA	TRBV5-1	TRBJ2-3	CASSLGQKKSTDTQYF	TGCGCCAGCAGCCTTGGACAGAAAAAGAGCACAGATACGCAGTATTTT
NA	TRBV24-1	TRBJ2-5	CATSDEGIGETQYF	TGTGCCACCAGTGACGAAGGAATCGGAGAGACCCAGTACTTC
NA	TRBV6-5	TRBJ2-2	CASRDTNTGELFF	TGTGCCAGCAGGGACACGAACACCGGGGAGCTGTTTTTT
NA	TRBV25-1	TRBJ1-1	CASSEALSSGEAFF	TGTGCCAGCAGTGAAGCATTGTCGTCAGGAGAAGCTTTCTTT
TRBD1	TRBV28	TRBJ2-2	CASTPGGSNTGELFF	TGTGCCAGCACCCCAGGGGGTTCGAACACCGGGGAGCTGTTTTTT
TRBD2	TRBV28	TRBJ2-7	CASSRDYNGEQYF	TGTGCCAGCAGTCGGGACTACAATGGGGAGCAGTACTTC
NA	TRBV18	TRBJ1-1	CASSRENTEAFF	TGTGCCAGCTCAAGAGAGAACACTGAAGCTTTCTTT
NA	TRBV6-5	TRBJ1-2	CASSYRQGFVGYTF	TGTGCCAGCAGTTACAGGCAGGGCTTTGTTGGCTACACCTTC
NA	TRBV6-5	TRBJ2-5	CASTRGWTQYF	TGTGCCAGCACCCGGGGCTGGACCCAGTACTTC